This T cell receptor (beta chain) was captured in a study of T-cell memory formation after mild COVID-19. Study-wide context: Most TCR clusters belonged to a single donor.

CDR1 MNHNS and CDR2 SASEGT come from the germline V gene. This CDR3 has 15 amino acids. The V segment lost 6 bases and the J segment 9 bases; nucleotides outside the gene matches: 12. Constant-segment primers were used for 5'RACE, and the resulting TCR alpha and TCR beta cDNA libraries carried sample barcodes and UMIs. In TCRdb, the 5' RACE reads were re-called with MiXCR into one record per CDR3 protein. The data contain approximately 16,000 distinct CDR3 sequences, 23% of them singletons. Comment on this clonotype: Its matching antigen is unknown.

Study findings and constraints: From day 15 to 85, contracting clones were balanced between CD4 and CD8, whereas later expanders leaned toward CD4+.

Input material: PBMCs or a T cell subset sorted from them (not recorded which). The V call is TRBV6-1, the J call TRBJ2-5, with TRBD2 matching 11 bases. This receptor was identified in a man aged 18 to 30 who had mild COVID-19 (a few samples of this study predate the infection). Cell type and time point are not known. The CDR3 nucleotides are TGTGCCAGCAGCCTTAGCGGGGGGGGTCGAGGGGCCCAGTACTTC. The encoded protein is CASSLSGGGRGAQYF.